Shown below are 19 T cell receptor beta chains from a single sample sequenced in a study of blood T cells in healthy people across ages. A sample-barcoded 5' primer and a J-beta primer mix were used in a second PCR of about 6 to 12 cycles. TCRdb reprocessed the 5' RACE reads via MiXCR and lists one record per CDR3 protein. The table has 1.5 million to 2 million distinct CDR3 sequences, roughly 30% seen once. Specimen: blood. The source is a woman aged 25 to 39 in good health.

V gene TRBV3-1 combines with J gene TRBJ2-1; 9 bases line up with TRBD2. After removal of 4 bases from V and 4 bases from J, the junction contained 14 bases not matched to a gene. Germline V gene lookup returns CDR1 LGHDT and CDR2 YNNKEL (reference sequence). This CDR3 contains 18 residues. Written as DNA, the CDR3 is TGTGCCAGCAGCCCCTTGGGCAGCGGGGGGAGTCGGTACAATGAGCAGTTCTTC. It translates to CASSPLGSGGSRYNEQFF.

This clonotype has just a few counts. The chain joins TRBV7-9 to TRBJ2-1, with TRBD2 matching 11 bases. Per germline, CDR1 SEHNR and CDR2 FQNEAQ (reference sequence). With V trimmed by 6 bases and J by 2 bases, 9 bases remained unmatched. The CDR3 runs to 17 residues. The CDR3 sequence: CASRSTSGGRTYNEQFF. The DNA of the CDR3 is TGTGCCAGCAGGTCAACTAGCGGGGGCCGGACCTACAATGAGCAGTTCTTC.

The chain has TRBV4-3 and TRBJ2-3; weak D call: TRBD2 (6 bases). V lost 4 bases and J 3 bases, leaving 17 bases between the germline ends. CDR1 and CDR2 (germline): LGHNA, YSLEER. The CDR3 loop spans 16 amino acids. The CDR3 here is CASSPRPAGETDTQYF. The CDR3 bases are TGCGCCAGCAGCCCCAGACCAGCGGGTGAGACAGATACGCAGTATTTT.

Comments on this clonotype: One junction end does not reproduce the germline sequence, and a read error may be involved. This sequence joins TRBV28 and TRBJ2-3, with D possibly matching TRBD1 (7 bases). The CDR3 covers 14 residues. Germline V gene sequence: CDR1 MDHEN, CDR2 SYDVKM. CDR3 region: CASSPSPGGNTRYF. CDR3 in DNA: TGTGCCAGCAGTCCCAGCCCAGGGGGGAATACGCGGTATTTT.

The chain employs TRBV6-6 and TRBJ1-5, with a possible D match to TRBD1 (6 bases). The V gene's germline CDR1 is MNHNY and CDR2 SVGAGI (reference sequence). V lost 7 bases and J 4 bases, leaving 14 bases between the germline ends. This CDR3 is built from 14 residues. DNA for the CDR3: TGTGCCAGCACCCTCAGGGGAGCTAATCAGCCCCAGCATTTT. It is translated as CASTLRGANQPQHF.

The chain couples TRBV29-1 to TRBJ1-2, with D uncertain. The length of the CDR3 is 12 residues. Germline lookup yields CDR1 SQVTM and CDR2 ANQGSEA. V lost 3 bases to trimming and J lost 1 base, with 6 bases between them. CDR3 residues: CSVDGFNYGYTF. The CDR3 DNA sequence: TGCAGCGTTGACGGATTTAACTATGGCTACACCTTC.

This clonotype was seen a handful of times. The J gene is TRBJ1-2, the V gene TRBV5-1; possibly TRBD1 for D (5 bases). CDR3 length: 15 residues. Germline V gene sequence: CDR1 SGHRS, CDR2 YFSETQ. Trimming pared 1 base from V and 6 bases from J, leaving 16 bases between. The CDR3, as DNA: TGCGCCAGCAGCTTGAATTCAGGGAGGGCCGATGGCTACACCTTC. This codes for CASSLNSGRADGYTF. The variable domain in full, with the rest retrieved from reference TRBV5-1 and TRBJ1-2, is KAGVTQTPRYLIKTRGQQVTLSCSPISGHRSVSWYQQTPGQGLQFLFEYFSETQRNKGNFPGRFSGRQFSNSRSEMNVSTLELGDSALYLCASSLNSGRADGYTFGSGTRLTVV.

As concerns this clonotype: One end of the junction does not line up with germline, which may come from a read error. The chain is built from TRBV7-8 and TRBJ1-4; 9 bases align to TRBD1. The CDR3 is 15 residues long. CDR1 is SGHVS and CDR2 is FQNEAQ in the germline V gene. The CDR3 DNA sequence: TGTGCCAGCAGCTTACGACAGGGGGGTGCTGAAAAACGGTTTTTT. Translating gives CASSLRQGGAEKRFF.

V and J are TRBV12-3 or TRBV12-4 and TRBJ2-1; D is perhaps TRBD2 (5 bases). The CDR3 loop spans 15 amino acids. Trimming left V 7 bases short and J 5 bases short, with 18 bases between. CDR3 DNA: TGTGCCAGCACCCCCCTCGGACTGTTGAACAATGAGCAGTTCTTC. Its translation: CASTPLGLLNNEQFF.

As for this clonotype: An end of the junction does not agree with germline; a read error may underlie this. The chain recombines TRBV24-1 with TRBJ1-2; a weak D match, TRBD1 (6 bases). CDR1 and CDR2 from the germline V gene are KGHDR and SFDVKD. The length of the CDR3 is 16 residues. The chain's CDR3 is CAASGGTGTPSYGYTF. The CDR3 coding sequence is TGTGCCGCCAGTGGGGGCACAGGGACCCCCTCCTATGGCTACACCTTC.

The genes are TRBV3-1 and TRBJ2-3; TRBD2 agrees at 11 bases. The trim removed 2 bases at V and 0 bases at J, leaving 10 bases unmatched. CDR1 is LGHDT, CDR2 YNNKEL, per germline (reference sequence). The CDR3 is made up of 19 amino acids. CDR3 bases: TGTGCCAGCAGCCAAACCCTAGCGGGGGGCGGTTTCAGCACAGATACGCAGTATTTT. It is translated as CASSQTLAGGGFSTDTQYF.

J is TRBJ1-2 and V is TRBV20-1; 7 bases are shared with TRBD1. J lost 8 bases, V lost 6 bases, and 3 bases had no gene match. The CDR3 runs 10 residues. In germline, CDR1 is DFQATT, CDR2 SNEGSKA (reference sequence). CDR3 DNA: TGCAGTGCCACAGGGGAAGGCTACACCTTC. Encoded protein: CSATGEGYTF.

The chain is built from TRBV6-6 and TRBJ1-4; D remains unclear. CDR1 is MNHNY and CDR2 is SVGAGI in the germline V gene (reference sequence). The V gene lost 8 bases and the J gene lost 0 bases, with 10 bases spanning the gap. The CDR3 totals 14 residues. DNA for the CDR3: TGTGCCAGCTGGCAGGAGGCAACTAATGAAAAACTGTTTTTT. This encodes CASWQEATNEKLFF.

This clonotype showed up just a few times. The CDR3 coding sequence is TGTGCCAGCAGCTTAAGGCTTAAAGGAGGGGGACCTAACTATGGCTACACCTTC. Residues: CASSLRLKGGGPNYGYTF. This rearrangement joins TRBV11-2 to TRBJ1-2; perhaps TRBD1 as D (6 bases). The CDR3 has 18 residues. V shed 2 bases and J shed 0 bases, with 19 bases lying between them. Germline CDR1 SGHAT, CDR2 FQNNGV.

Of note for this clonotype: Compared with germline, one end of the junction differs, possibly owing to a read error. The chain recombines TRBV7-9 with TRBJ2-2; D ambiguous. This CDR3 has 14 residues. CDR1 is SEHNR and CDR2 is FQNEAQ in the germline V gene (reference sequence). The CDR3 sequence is CARSLDGVTGELFF. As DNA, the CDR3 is TGTGCCCGCAGCTTAGATGGCGTCACCGGGGAGCTGTTTTTT. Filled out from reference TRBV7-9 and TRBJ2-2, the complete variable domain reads DTGVSQNPRHKITKRGQNVTFRCDPISEHNRLYWYRQTLGQGPEFLTYFQNEAQLEKSRLLSDRFSAERPKGSFSTLEIQRTEQGDSAMYLCARSLDGVTGELFFGEGSRLTVL.

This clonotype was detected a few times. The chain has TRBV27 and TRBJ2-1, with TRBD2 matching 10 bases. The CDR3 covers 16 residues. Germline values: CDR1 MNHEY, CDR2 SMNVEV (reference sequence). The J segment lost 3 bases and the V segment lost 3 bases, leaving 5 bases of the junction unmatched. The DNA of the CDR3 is TGTGCCAGCAGTTTCCGTACTAGCGGGAACTACAATGAGCAGTTCTTC. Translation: CASSFRTSGNYNEQFF.

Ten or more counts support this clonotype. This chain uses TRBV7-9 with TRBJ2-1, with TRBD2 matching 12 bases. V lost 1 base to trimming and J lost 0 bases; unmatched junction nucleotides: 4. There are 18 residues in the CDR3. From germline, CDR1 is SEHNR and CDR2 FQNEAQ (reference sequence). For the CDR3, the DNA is TGTGCCAGCAGCTTAGGTCTAGCGGGAGGGTCCTCCTACAATGAGCAGTTCTTC. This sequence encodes CASSLGLAGGSSYNEQFF.

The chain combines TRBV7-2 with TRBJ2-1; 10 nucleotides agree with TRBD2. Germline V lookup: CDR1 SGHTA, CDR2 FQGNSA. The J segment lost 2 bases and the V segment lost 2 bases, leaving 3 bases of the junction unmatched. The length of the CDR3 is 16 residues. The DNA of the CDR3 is TGTGCCAGCAGCTTAAGCGGGACTAGCGCCTACAATGAGCAGTTCTTC. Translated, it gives CASSLSGTSAYNEQFF.

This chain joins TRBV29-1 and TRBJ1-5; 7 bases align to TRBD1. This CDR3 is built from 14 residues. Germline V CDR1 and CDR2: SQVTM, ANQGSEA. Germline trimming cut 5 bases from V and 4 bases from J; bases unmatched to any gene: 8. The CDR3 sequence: CSVITGALNQPQHF. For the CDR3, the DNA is TGCAGCGTTATTACAGGGGCTCTGAATCAGCCCCAGCATTTT.